A selection of T cell receptor delta chains follows, all from one sample in a study of Vδ1+ human thymocytes. TCRdb redid the clone calls on the multiplex PCR reads with CATT. The sample has fewer than 90,000 delta-chain clones, 30% to 45% seen once. Specimen: Vdelta1+ gamma-delta thymocytes from the thymus. The origin of the receptors is a boy under three years old who had congenital heart surgery. Both conserved end residues are part of each CDR3. The order of the fields is D gene, clone size, V gene, J gene, CDR3 protein, CDR3 DNA. The D gene is left open where the match is weak. Expanded clones get a size class; other rows say once, few or many, or leave the size out.

NA	NA	TRDV1	TRDJ1	CALGELQGWNVDHYTDKLIF	TGTGCTCTTGGGGAACTCCAAGGGTGGAACGTGGACCATTACACCGATAAACTCATCTTT
NA	NA	TRDV1	TRDJ1	CALGERSGGHGTDKLIF	TGTGCTCTTGGGGAACGAAGTGGGGGCCACGGGACCGATAAACTCATCTTT
NA	once	TRDV1	TRDJ1	CALGERMLAALMYTDKLIF	TGTGCTCTTGGGGAGCGAATGCTTGCGGCACTAATGTACACCGATAAACTCATCTTT
TRDD3	few	TRDV2	TRDJ1	CACDIIDGGTGGYEYTDKLIF	TGTGCCTGTGACATAATTGATGGGGGTACTGGGGGATACGAGTACACCGATAAACTCATCTTT
NA	NA	TRDV1	TRDJ1	CALGELGYPNKLIF	TGTGCTCTTGGGGAACTTGGGTACCCCAATAAACTCATCTTT
TRDD3	NA	TRDV2	TRDJ1	CACGPLSGGYLKNGKLIF	TGTGCCTGTGGACCCCTCTCTGGGGGATACCTAAAGAACGGTAAACTCATCTTT
TRDD3	NA	TRDV1	TRDJ1	CALGEPCTGGYKYTDKLIF	TGTGCTCTTGGGGAACCTTGTACTGGGGGATATAAGTACACCGATAAACTCATCTTT
TRDD3	NA	TRDV1	TRDJ1	CALGEWGNWGSYTDKLIF	TGTGCTCTTGGGGAATGGGGTAACTGGGGGAGCTACACCGATAAACTCATCTTT
TRDD3	NA	TRDV1	TRDJ1	CALGPYWGIKRADKLIF	TGTGCTCTCGGCCCGTACTGGGGGATAAAGAGGGCCGATAAACTCATCTTT
TRDD3	NA	TRDV1	TRDJ1	CALGVPSYPAGGYVLDADKLIF	TGTGCTCTTGGGGTACCTTCCTACCCGGCTGGGGGATACGTTTTAGACGCCGATAAACTCATCTTT
NA	few	TRDV1	TRDJ1	CALGSPSGPHTDKLIF	TGTGCTCTTGGGTCCCCCTCTGGGCCCCACACCGATAAACTCATCTTT
TRDD3	few	TRDV1	TRDJ1	CALGGFLDLTSFRTGGWQYTDKLIF	TGTGCTCTTGGGGGATTCTTGGACCTGACTTCCTTCCGTACTGGGGGATGGCAGTACACCGATAAACTCATCTTT
TRDD3	NA	TRDV1	TRDJ1	CALGNLQVAGGYEDTDKLIF	TGTGCTCTTGGGAACCTCCAGGTGGCTGGGGGATACGAAGACACCGATAAACTCATCTTT
TRDD3	NA	TRDV1	TRDJ1	CALGELPRGYEYYSELIF	TGTGCTCTTGGGGAACTACCCAGGGGATACGAATACTATTCGGAACTCATCTTT
TRDD3	NA	TRDV1	TRDJ1	CALGERLGWGIERVRSGKLIF	TGTGCTCTTGGGGAACGGTTGGGGTGGGGGATAGAAAGGGTACGGTCCGGTAAACTCATCTTT
NA	NA	TRDV1	TRDJ1	CALGELRCHPPTDKLIF	TGTGCTCTTGGGGAACTTCGGTGTCATCCCCCCACCGATAAACTCATCTTT
NA	NA	TRDV1	TRDJ2	CALGELERTLPRGTAQLFF	TGTGCTCTTGGGGAACTGGAACGCACCTTGCCCCGCGGGACAGCACAACTCTTCTTT
TRDD3	few	TRDV1	TRDJ1	CALGDPGAGGLYTDKLIF	TGTGCTCTTGGGGATCCAGGAGCTGGGGGATTGTACACCGATAAACTCATCTTT
NA	few	TRDV1	TRDJ1	CALGELGALLGHTADKLIF	TGTGCTCTTGGGGAACTAGGTGCCCTCCTAGGCCATACAGCGGATAAACTCATCTTT
NA	NA	TRDV1	TRDJ1	CALGEISYHELLKLIF	TGTGCTCTTGGGGAAATCTCCTACCACGAACTGTTAAAACTCATCTTT
TRDD3	NA	TRDV2	TRDJ1	CACDARTGGSPDDAKLIF	TGTGCCTGTGACGCCCGTACTGGGGGATCCCCGGATGACGCTAAACTCATCTTT
TRDD3	NA	TRDV1	TRDJ1	CALGEPSPWGSLPYTDKLIF	TGTGCTCTTGGGGAACCTTCTCCCTGGGGGAGTCTTCCTTACACCGATAAACTCATCTTT
NA	few	TRDV1	TRDJ1	CALGELPLSVLGHTDKLIF	TGTGCTCTTGGGGAACTTCCCCTTAGCGTACTGGGTCACACCGATAAACTCATCTTT
TRDD3	NA	TRDV1	TRDJ1	CALGEFPLGDTTDKLIF	TGTGCTCTTGGGGAATTCCCACTGGGGGATACGACCGATAAACTCATCTTT
TRDD3	NA	TRDV1	TRDJ1	CALGDPYGWGIEYTDKLIF	TGTGCTCTTGGGGACCCCTACGGCTGGGGGATCGAGTACACCGATAAACTCATCTTC
NA	NA	TRDV1	TRDJ1	CALGEPIFPHPRTPGNTDKLIF	TGTGCTCTTGGGGAACCAATCTTCCCTCATCCCCGTACTCCTGGCAACACCGATAAACTCATCTTT
NA	few	TRDV1	TRDJ1	CALGELDGTGRYTDKLIF	TGTGCTCTTGGGGAACTAGACGGTACTGGGAGGTACACCGATAAACTCATCTTT
NA	few	TRDV1	TRDJ1	CALGDLFLRRAGGLYTDKLIF	TGTGCTCTTGGGGACCTTTTCCTACGACGAGCTGGGGGACTGTACACCGATAAACTCATCTTT
TRDD3	few	TRDV1	TRDJ1	CALGEVLPHDWGTYTDKLIF	TGTGCTCTTGGGGAAGTTCTTCCTCACGACTGGGGGACGTACACCGATAAACTCATCTTT
NA	NA	TRDV1	TRDJ1	CALGARLGDTDGTDKLIF	TGTGCTCTTGGGGCCCGACTGGGAGATACGGACGGCACCGATAAACTCATCTTT
TRDD3	NA	TRDV1	TRDJ1	CALGEKSLQLLTYWGSPGTDKLIF	TGTGCTCTTGGGGAAAAGTCCCTTCAGCTCCTAACGTACTGGGGGTCCCCCGGGACCGATAAACTCATCTTT